This T cell receptor (beta chain) was profiled in a study of Ad26.COV2.S vaccination and SARS-CoV-2 variants. The study's findings and limits: Vaccinees and placebo recipients showed similar non-spike TCR breadth.

The germline gives CDR1 SGHVS, CDR2 FQNEAQ. V shed 8 bases, J shed 6 bases, and the junction held 14 bases outside the gene matches. The CDR3 has 16 residues. Regarding this clone: Its antigen is as yet unknown.

Libraries were prepared by immunoSEQ multiplex PCR; TCRdb keeps only in-frame clonotypes and omits some of them. Among about 400,000 clones listed, roughly 90% were seen once. Regarding treatment: around 19 received Ad26.COV2.S at low or high dose, single or two shots; roughly 5 received placebo; per-sample allocation not given. Sampling was done on day 63 after the first vaccine or placebo injection. The specimen was peripheral blood, collected in a trial of Ad26.COV2.S vaccine versus placebo. The sequence came from a person aged 18-60 years who received the Ad26.COV2.S COVID-19 vaccine or a placebo. This chain joins TRBV7-8 and TRBJ2-2, with 8 positions matching TRBD2. CDR3 coding DNA: TGTGCCAGCCGGGCCGTTGGGCGGGGGGCCGCCGGGGAGCTGTTTTTT. It is translated as CASRAVGRGAAGELFF. Together with reference TRBV7-8 and TRBJ2-2, the CDR3 gives the full variable domain: GAGVSQSPRYKVAKRGQDVALRCDPISGHVSLFWYQQALGQGPEFLTYFQNEAQLDKSGLPSDRFFAERPEGSVSTLKIQRTQQEDSAVYLCASRAVGRGAAGELFFGEGSRLTVL.